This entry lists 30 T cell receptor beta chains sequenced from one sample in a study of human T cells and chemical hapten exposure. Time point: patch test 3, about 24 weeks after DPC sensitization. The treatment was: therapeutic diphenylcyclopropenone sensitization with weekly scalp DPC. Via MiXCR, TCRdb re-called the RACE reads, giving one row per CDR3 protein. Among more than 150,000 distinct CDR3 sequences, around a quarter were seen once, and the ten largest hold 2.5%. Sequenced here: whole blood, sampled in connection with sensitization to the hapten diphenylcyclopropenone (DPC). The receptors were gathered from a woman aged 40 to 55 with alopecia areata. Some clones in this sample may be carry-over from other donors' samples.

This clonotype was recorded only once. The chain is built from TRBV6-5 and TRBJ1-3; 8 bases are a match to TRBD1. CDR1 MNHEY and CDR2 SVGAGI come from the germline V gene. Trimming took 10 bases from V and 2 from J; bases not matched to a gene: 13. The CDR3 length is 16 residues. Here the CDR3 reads CATTPYRGGAGNTIYF. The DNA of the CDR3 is TGTGCCACTACCCCATACAGGGGGGGCGCTGGAAACACCATATATTTT.

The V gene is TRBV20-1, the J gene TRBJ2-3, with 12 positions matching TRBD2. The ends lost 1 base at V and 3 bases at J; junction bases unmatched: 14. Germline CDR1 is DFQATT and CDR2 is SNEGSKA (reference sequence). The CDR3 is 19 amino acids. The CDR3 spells CSARATPTLAGGRTDTQYF. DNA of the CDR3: TGCAGTGCTAGAGCGACTCCAACTCTAGCGGGAGGGCGGACAGATACGCAGTATTTT.

The CDR3 nucleotides are TGTGCCAGCAGCTTAGCGCATCTCCAAGAGACCCAGTACTTC. Its translation is CASSLAHLQETQYF. V gene TRBV7-9 combines with J gene TRBJ2-5; unclear D gene. V was cut by 0 bases and J by 1 base, with 6 bases left in between. Germline V gene lookup returns CDR1 SEHNR and CDR2 FQNEAQ (reference sequence). This CDR3 has 14 residues.

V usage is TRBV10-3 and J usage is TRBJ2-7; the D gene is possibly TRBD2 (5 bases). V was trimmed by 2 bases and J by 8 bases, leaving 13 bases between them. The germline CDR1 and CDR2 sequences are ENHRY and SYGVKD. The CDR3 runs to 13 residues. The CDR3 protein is CAISEPESGQQYF. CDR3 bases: TGTGCCATCAGTGAGCCTGAAAGCGGACAGCAGTACTTC.

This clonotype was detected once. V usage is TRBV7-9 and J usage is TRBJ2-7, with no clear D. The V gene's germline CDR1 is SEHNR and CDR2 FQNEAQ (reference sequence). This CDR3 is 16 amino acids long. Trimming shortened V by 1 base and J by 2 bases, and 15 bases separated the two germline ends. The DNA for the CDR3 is TGTGCCAGCAGCTTAGGAATCGGCGGTCCTCCCTACGAGCAGTACTTC. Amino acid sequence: CASSLGIGGPPYEQYF.

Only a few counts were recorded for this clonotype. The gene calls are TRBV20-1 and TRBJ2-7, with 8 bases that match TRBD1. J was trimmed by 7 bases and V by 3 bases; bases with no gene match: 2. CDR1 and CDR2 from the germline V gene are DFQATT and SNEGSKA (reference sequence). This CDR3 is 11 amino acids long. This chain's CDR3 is CSARRQGEQYF. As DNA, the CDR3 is TGCAGTGCTAGGCGACAGGGGGAGCAGTACTTC.

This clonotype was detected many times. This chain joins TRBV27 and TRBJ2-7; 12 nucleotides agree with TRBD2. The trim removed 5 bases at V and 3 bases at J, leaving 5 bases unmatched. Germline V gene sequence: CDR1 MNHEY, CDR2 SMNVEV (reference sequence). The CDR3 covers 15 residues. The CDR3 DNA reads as TGTGCCAGCAGTAGGACTAGCGGGGCGTACTACGAGCAGTACTTC. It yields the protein CASSRTSGAYYEQYF.

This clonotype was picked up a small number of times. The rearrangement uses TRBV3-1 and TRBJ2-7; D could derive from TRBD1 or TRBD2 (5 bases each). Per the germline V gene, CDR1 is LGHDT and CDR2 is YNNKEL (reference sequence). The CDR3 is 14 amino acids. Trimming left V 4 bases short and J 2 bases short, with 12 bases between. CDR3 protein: CASSPTPGPYEQYF. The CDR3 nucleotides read TGTGCCAGCAGCCCAACCCCGGGGCCCTACGAGCAGTACTTC.

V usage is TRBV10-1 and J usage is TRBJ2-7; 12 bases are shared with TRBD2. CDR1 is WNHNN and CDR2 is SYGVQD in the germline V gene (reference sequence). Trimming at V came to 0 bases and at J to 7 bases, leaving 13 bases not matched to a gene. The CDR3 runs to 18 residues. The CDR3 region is CASSESRRLAGGPREQYF. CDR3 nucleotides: TGCGCCAGCAGTGAGTCGCGGAGGCTAGCGGGAGGGCCTCGAGAGCAGTACTTC.

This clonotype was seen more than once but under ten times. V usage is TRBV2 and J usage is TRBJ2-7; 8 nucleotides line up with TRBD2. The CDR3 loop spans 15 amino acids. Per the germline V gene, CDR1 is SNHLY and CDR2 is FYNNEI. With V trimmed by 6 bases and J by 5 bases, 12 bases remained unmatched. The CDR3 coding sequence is TGTGCCAGCAGCGATCCTGGACTAGCACCGAACGAGCAGTACTTC. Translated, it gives CASSDPGLAPNEQYF.

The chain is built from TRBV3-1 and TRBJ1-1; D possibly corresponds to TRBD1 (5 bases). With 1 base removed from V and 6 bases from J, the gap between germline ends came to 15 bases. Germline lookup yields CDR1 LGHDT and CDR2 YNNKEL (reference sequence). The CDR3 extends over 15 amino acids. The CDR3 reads CASSQVGNRSPEAFF. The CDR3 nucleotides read TGTGCCAGCAGCCAAGTGGGGAACAGGAGTCCTGAAGCTTTCTTT.

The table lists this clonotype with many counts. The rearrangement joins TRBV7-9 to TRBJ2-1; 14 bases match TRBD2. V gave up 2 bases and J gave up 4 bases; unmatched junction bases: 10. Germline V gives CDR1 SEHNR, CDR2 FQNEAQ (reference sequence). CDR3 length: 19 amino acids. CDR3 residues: CASSLYGGTSGSRYNEQFF. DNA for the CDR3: TGTGCCAGCAGCTTATATGGCGGGACTAGCGGGAGCCGGTACAATGAGCAGTTCTTC.

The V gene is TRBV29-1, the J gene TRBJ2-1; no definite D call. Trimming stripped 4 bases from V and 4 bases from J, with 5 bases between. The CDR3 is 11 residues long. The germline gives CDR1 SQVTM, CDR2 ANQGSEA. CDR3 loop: CSVARYNEQFF. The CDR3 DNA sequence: TGCAGCGTTGCCAGGTACAATGAGCAGTTCTTC.

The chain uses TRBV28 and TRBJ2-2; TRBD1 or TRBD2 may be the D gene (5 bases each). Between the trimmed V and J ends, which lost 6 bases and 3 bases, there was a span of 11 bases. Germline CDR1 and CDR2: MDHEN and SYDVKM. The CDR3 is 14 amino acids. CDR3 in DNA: TGTGCCAGCAGGGGACCTACGGACACCGGGGAGCTGTTTTTT. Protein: CASRGPTDTGELFF. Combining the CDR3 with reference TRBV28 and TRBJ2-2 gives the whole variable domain DVKVTQSSRYLVKRTGEKVFLECVQDMDHENMFWYRQDPGLGLRLIYFSYDVKMKEKGDIPEGYSVSREKKERFSLILESASTNQTSMYLCASRGPTDTGELFFGEGSRLTVL.

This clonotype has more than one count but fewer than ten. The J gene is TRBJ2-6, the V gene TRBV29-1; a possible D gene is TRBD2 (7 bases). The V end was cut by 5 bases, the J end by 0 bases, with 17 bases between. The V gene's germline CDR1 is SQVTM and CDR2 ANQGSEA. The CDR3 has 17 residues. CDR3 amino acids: CSVPVGGGHSGANVLTF. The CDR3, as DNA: TGCAGCGTTCCCGTAGGGGGAGGGCACTCTGGGGCCAACGTCCTGACTTTC.

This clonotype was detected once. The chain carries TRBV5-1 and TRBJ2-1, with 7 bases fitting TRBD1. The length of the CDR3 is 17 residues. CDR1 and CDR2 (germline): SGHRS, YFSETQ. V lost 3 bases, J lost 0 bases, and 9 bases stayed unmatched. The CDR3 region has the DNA TGCGCCAGCAGCTCGCAACCAGGGGGTAGCTCCTACAATGAGCAGTTCTTC. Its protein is CASSSQPGGSSYNEQFF.

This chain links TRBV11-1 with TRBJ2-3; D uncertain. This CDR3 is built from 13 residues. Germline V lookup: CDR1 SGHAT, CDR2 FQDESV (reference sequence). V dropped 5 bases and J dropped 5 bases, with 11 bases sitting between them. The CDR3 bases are TGTGCCAGCAGCCTGATCCCGCGAGATACGCAGTATTTT. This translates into CASSLIPRDTQYF.

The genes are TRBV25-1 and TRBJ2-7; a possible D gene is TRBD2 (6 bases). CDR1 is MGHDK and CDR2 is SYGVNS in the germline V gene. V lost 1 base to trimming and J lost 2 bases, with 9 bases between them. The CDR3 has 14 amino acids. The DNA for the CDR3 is TGTGCCAGCAGTGAATCCGGGAGCCCCTACGAGCAGTACTTC. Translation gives CASSESGSPYEQYF.

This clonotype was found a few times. CDR3: CASSPGLAYTGELFF. CDR3 in DNA: TGTGCCAGTAGTCCCGGACTAGCGTACACCGGGGAGCTGTTTTTT. V usage is TRBV19 and J usage is TRBJ2-2; 9 bases align to TRBD2. This CDR3 is 15 amino acids long. CDR1 is LNHDA and CDR2 is SQIVND in the germline V gene (reference sequence). Trimming took 5 bases from V and 3 from J; bases not matched to a gene: 4.

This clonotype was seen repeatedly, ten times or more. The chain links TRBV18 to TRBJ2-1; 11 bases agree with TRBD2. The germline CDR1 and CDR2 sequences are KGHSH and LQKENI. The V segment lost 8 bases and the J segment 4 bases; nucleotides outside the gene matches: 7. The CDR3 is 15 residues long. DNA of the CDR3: TGTGCCAGCAGCTTAGGGACTAGCGGTTACAATGAGCAGTTCTTC. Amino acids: CASSLGTSGYNEQFF.

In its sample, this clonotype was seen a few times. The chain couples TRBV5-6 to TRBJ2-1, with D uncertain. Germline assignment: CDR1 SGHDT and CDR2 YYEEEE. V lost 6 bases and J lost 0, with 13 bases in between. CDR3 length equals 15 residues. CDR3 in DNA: TGTGCCAGCACCCCGACCCCCGGCTCCTACAATGAGCAGTTCTTC. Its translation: CASTPTPGSYNEQFF.

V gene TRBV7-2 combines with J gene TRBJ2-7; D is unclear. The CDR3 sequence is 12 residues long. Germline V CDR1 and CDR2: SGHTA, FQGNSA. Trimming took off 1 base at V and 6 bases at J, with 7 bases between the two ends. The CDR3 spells CASSLEIGEQYF. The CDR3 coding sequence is TGTGCCAGCAGCTTAGAAATAGGCGAGCAGTACTTC.

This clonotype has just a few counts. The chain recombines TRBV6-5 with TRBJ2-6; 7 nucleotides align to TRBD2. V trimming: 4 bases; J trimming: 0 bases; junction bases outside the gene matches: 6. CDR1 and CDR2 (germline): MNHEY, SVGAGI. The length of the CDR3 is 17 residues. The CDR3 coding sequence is TGTGCCAGCAGTTCTAACGGGGGGAGCTCTGGGGCCAACGTCCTGACTTTC. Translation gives CASSSNGGSSGANVLTF.

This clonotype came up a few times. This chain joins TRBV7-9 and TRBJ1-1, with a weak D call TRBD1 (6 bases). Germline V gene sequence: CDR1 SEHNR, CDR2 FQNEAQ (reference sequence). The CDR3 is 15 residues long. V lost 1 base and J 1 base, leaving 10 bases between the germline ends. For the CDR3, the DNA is TGTGCCAGCAGCTTAGAGCAAGGGGGGAACACTGAAGCTTTCTTT. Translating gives CASSLEQGGNTEAFF.

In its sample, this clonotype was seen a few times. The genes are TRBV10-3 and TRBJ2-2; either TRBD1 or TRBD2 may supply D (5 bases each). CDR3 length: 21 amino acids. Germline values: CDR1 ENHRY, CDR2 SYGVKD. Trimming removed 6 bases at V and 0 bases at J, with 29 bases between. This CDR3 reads CAIRGRARDENAHSNTGELFF. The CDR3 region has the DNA TGTGCCATCAGAGGTCGGGCCCGGGACGAAAACGCCCATTCGAACACCGGGGAGCTGTTTTTT.

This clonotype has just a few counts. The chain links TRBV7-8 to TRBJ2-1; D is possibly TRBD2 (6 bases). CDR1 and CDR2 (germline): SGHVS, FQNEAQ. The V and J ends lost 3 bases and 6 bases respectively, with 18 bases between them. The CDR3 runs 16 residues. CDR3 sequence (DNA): TGTGCCAGCAGCTTTAGAGCCCTAGCCGGGGGCAATGAGCAGTTCTTC. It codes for CASSFRALAGGNEQFF. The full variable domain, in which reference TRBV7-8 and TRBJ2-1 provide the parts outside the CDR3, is GAGVSQSPRYKVAKRGQDVALRCDPISGHVSLFWYQQALGQGPEFLTYFQNEAQLDKSGLPSDRFFAERPEGSVSTLKIQRTQQEDSAVYLCASSFRALAGGNEQFFGPGTRLTVL.

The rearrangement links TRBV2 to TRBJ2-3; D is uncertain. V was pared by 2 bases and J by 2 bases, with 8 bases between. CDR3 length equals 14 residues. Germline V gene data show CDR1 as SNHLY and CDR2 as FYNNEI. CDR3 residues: CASSEWASTDTQYF. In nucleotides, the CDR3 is TGTGCCAGCAGTGAATGGGCCTCCACAGATACGCAGTATTTT.

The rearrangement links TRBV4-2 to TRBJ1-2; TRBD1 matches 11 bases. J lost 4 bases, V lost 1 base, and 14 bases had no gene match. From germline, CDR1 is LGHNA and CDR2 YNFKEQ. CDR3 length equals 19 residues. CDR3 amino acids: CASSQAGWTGGLSSYGYTF. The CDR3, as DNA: TGTGCCAGCAGCCAAGCCGGGTGGACAGGGGGCCTGTCCTCCTATGGCTACACCTTC.

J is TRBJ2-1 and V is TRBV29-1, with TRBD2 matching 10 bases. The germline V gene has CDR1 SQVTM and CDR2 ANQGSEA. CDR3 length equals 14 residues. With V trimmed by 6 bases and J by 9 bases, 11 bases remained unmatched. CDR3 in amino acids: CSVRTSGISREQFF. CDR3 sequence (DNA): TGCAGCGTCCGCACTAGCGGGATCTCGCGTGAGCAGTTCTTC.

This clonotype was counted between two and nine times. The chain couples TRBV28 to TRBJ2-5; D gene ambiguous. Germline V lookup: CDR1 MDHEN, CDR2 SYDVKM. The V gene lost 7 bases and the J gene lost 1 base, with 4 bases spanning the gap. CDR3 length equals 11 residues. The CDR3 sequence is CASMGQETQYF. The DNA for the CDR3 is TGTGCCAGCATGGGCCAAGAGACCCAGTACTTC.